At least ten counts were recorded for the clone carrying this T cell receptor (beta chain). Its target is unknown. This entry is derived from a study of regulatory T cells in long-lasting Graves disease. Notes on the study in general: Persistent disease samples used TRBV28, TRBJ1-2 and TRBJ2-5 preferentially.

Arm-PCR of CDR3 regions with iRepertoire HTBI primers generated TCR beta libraries. MiXCR was run by TCRdb on the multiplex PCR reads, yielding one entry per CDR3 protein. The table has roughly 350,000 distinct CDR3 sequences, around 16% seen once. The V segment lost 3 bases and the J segment 6 bases; nucleotides outside the gene matches: 7. Germline V CDR1 and CDR2: MDHEN, SYDVKM. The length of the CDR3 is 14 residues. The time point: newly diagnosed GD, antithyroid drugs for less than 3 months. PBMC-extracted RNA yielded the TCR library. This sample also belongs to another study, concerning T cells in Graves' hyperthyroidism and ophthalmopathy.

Sequences were derived from peripheral blood mononuclear cells (PBMCs), sampled at new diagnosis, from a patient treated with antithyroid drugs. This TCR was sampled from a woman under 30 with Graves disease. The V and J genes are TRBV28 and TRBJ2-7; 8 nucleotides match TRBD2. CDR3 nucleotide sequence: TGTGCCAGCAGTTTGTTACTAGCGGCTACCGAGCAGTACTTC. Translation gives CASSLLLAATEQYF.